This is a list of T cell receptor beta chains from one sample in a study of T cell responses to AZD1222 COVID-19 vaccine. Sequencing was performed with immunoSEQ multiplex PCR; in TCRdb, only in-frame clones are kept and a portion is missing. The table lists 90,000 or so clones, about 88% of them singletons, with approximately 21% in the top ten. This specimen was peripheral blood, taken on day 0 of AZD1222 vaccination. Receptors were obtained from an adult in good health. Both conserved end residues are part of each CDR3. Fields, in order: CDR3 DNA, CDR3 protein, clone size, J gene, V gene, D gene. D genes are given only for firm matches. Where a row states a size, it is once, few, many or the class of an expanded clone; other rows omit it.

CDR3nt: TGTGCCATCGGTGACAGGGCCTACAATGAGCAGTTCTTC
CDR3aa: CAIGDRAYNEQFF
abundance: NA
j_gene: TRBJ2-1
v_gene: TRBV10-3
d_gene: TRBD1

CDR3nt: TGTGCCAGCAGCATCAGCTGGGGCACCTACGAGCAGTACTTC
CDR3aa: CASSISWGTYEQYF
abundance: few
j_gene: TRBJ2-7
v_gene: TRBV7-2
d_gene: NA

CDR3nt: TGTGCCAGCAGTTTAGGGACGGTCGACACTGAAGCTTTCTTT
CDR3aa: CASSLGTVDTEAFF
abundance: NA
j_gene: TRBJ1-1
v_gene: TRBV5-6
d_gene: NA

CDR3nt: TGTGCCAGCAGTCGATGGGCGACGGGTAATAGCAATCAGCCCCAGCATTTT
CDR3aa: CASSRWATGNSNQPQHF
abundance: NA
j_gene: TRBJ1-5
v_gene: TRBV2
d_gene: NA

CDR3nt: TGTGCCAGCAGCTTAGGGTCAGGGCAGCCCCAGCATTTT
CDR3aa: CASSLGSGQPQHF
abundance: NA
j_gene: TRBJ1-5
v_gene: TRBV7-2
d_gene: NA

CDR3nt: TGTGCCACCCCCAATACTACCGGGACTAGCTACGAGCAGTACTTC
CDR3aa: CATPNTTGTSYEQYF
abundance: NA
j_gene: TRBJ2-7
v_gene: TRBV24-1
d_gene: TRBD2

CDR3nt: TGTGCCAGTAGTATCCGACAGGAGAGTCGGTATGGCTACACCTTC
CDR3aa: CASSIRQESRYGYTF
abundance: NA
j_gene: TRBJ1-2
v_gene: TRBV19
d_gene: NA

CDR3nt: TGTGCCAGCAGCTCGGGACGCACGTCACCCCTCCACTTT
CDR3aa: CASSSGRTSPLHF
abundance: NA
j_gene: TRBJ1-6
v_gene: TRBV7-2
d_gene: NA

CDR3nt: TGTGCCAGTAGTATAGAGGCTAGCGGGGGGGCTAGTGAGCAGTTCTTC
CDR3aa: CASSIEASGGASEQFF
abundance: NA
j_gene: TRBJ2-1
v_gene: TRBV19
d_gene: TRBD2

CDR3nt: TGTGCCAGCTCTAAAAGCTCCTATAATTCACCCCTCCACTTT
CDR3aa: CASSKSSYNSPLHF
abundance: NA
j_gene: TRBJ1-6
v_gene: TRBV2
d_gene: NA

CDR3nt: TGTGCCAGCAGTTTATCGCAGGGGGCTACAGATACGCAGTATTTT
CDR3aa: CASSLSQGATDTQYF
abundance: NA
j_gene: TRBJ2-3
v_gene: TRBV27
d_gene: TRBD1

CDR3nt: TGTGCCAGCAGCGTAGTGTCCACCACTTTGTTCGGCGGGGAGCTGTTTTTT
CDR3aa: CASSVVSTTLFGGELFF
abundance: NA
j_gene: TRBJ2-2
v_gene: TRBV9
d_gene: NA

CDR3nt: TGTGCCAGCACAGAGGGGGGGGGCGTCACTGAAGCTTTCTTT
CDR3aa: CASTEGGGVTEAFF
abundance: NA
j_gene: TRBJ1-1
v_gene: TRBV6-5
d_gene: NA

CDR3nt: TGTGCCACCAGTGAAACAACCGGGACAGGGCCCGGGGAGCTGTTTTTT
CDR3aa: CATSETTGTGPGELFF
abundance: NA
j_gene: TRBJ2-2
v_gene: TRBV24-1
d_gene: TRBD1

CDR3nt: TGTGCCAGCACAAACACCGGGGAGCTGTTTTTT
CDR3aa: CASTNTGELFF
abundance: NA
j_gene: TRBJ2-2
v_gene: TRBV12-3/TRBV12-4
d_gene: NA

CDR3nt: TGTGAGGGCAGGGTGCGCCCTCGCACTGAAGCTTTCTTT
CDR3aa: CEGRVRPRTEAFF
abundance: NA
j_gene: TRBJ1-1
v_gene: TRBV9
d_gene: NA

CDR3nt: TGTGCCAGCAGCTTGGAAACGGGACAGTACAATGAGCAGTTCTTC
CDR3aa: CASSLETGQYNEQFF
abundance: NA
j_gene: TRBJ2-1
v_gene: TRBV5-6
d_gene: TRBD1

CDR3nt: TGTGCCAGCAGCTTAACAAATGACCCCGTACGAGAGACCCAGTACTTC
CDR3aa: CASSLTNDPVRETQYF
abundance: NA
j_gene: TRBJ2-5
v_gene: TRBV11-1
d_gene: NA

CDR3nt: TGTGCCACCAGTTCCAGCCGTCAAGAGACCCAGTACTTC
CDR3aa: CATSSSRQETQYF
abundance: NA
j_gene: TRBJ2-5
v_gene: TRBV24-1
d_gene: NA

CDR3nt: TGTGCCAGCAGTTTATACAGTAATGAAAAACTGTTTTTT
CDR3aa: CASSLYSNEKLFF
abundance: once
j_gene: TRBJ1-4
v_gene: TRBV27
d_gene: NA

CDR3nt: TGTGCCAGCAGCTTCGGCGGTACGGCCGAGCAGTACTTC
CDR3aa: CASSFGGTAEQYF
abundance: NA
j_gene: TRBJ2-7
v_gene: TRBV7-2
d_gene: NA

CDR3nt: TGTGCCAGCACCGCAGGGACTCCCTACGAGCAGTACTTC
CDR3aa: CASTAGTPYEQYF
abundance: NA
j_gene: TRBJ2-7
v_gene: TRBV6-5
d_gene: NA

CDR3nt: TGTGCCAGCAGCCAAGAGGAGGGTTTGCAGTTCTTC
CDR3aa: CASSQEEGLQFF
abundance: NA
j_gene: TRBJ2-1
v_gene: TRBV4-2
d_gene: NA

CDR3nt: TGTGCCAGCAGCTTAACCAAGGTCCAGACCCAGTACTTC
CDR3aa: CASSLTKVQTQYF
abundance: NA
j_gene: TRBJ2-5
v_gene: TRBV7-3
d_gene: NA

CDR3nt: TGTGCCAGTAGTATAACGGGAAACTTAGCCAAAAACATTCAGTACTTC
CDR3aa: CASSITGNLAKNIQYF
abundance: few
j_gene: TRBJ2-4
v_gene: TRBV19
d_gene: NA

CDR3nt: TGTGCCAGCAGCCCGGGAGTGAACACTGAAGCTTTCTTT
CDR3aa: CASSPGVNTEAFF
abundance: NA
j_gene: TRBJ1-1
v_gene: TRBV5-4
d_gene: NA

CDR3nt: TGTGCCAGCAGCAGGGCGACAGATACGCAGTATTTT
CDR3aa: CASSRATDTQYF
abundance: NA
j_gene: TRBJ2-3
v_gene: TRBV7-9
d_gene: NA

CDR3nt: TGTGCCAGCAGGGGGACAGGGAGAACCTACGAGCAGTACTTC
CDR3aa: CASRGTGRTYEQYF
abundance: NA
j_gene: TRBJ2-7
v_gene: TRBV28
d_gene: TRBD1

CDR3nt: TGTGCCAGCAGACTCGACAGGGGTGAGGGCTACACCTTC
CDR3aa: CASRLDRGEGYTF
abundance: NA
j_gene: TRBJ1-2
v_gene: TRBV7-9
d_gene: TRBD1

CDR3nt: TGTGCCAGCAGGCCTTTCCCGGCGTCACCCCTCCACTTT
CDR3aa: CASRPFPASPLHF
abundance: NA
j_gene: TRBJ1-6
v_gene: TRBV12-3/TRBV12-4
d_gene: NA

CDR3nt: TGTGCCAGCAGCGTCGGGACAGGGGGGACTGAAGCTTTCTTT
CDR3aa: CASSVGTGGTEAFF
abundance: NA
j_gene: TRBJ1-1
v_gene: TRBV9
d_gene: TRBD1

CDR3nt: TGTGCCAGCCAGAGCGGGAGCACAGATACGCAGTATTTT
CDR3aa: CASQSGSTDTQYF
abundance: NA
j_gene: TRBJ2-3
v_gene: TRBV28
d_gene: NA

CDR3nt: TGTGCCAGCAGCGTCACAGGGAACACTGAAGCTTTCTTT
CDR3aa: CASSVTGNTEAFF
abundance: NA
j_gene: TRBJ1-1
v_gene: TRBV7-3
d_gene: NA